The 8 T cell receptor beta chains in this list originate from one sample, sequenced in a study of blood T cell repertoires in COVID-19. The method was immunoSEQ multiplex PCR; TCRdb's version includes in-frame clones alone and lacks a portion of them. Found here are some 130,000 clones, around nine tenths of them singletons; the top ten hold roughly an eighth. Sequenced material: peripheral blood. The receptor set was obtained from a woman aged 70-85 years with COVID-19, enrolled during active disease.

This chain joins TRBV6-4 and TRBJ1-1; TRBD1 matches 9 bases. Per germline, CDR1 MRHNA and CDR2 SNTAGT. The CDR3 length is 15 residues. J gave up 1 base and V 4 bases, and 4 bases lay outside the gene matches. This CDR3 is CASSVGTGRNTEAFF. The CDR3 bases are TGTGCCAGCAGTGTTGGGACAGGGCGGAACACTGAAGCTTTCTTT.

The count of this clone is one. V usage is TRBV5-6 and J usage is TRBJ2-3; no clear D. Germline CDR1 reads SGHDT; CDR2 reads YYEEEE. This CDR3 contains 15 residues. The V end was cut by 4 bases, the J end by 1 base, with 13 bases between. The CDR3 sequence: CASSPAQFRTDTQYF. The DNA of the CDR3 is TGTGCCAGCAGCCCTGCACAATTTCGCACAGATACGCAGTATTTT.

The chain employs TRBV2 and TRBJ2-7; D may be TRBD1 (7 bases). The CDR3 is 13 residues long. Germline V gene sequence: CDR1 SNHLY, CDR2 FYNNEI. V dropped 3 bases and J dropped 5 bases, with 11 bases sitting between them. The chain's CDR3 is CASSDRGVDEQYF. The CDR3 DNA follows: TGTGCCAGCAGTGACAGGGGGGTGGACGAGCAGTACTTC.

CDR3 amino acids: CAWSGSGQGFNEQFF. The CDR3 DNA is TGTGCCTGGAGTGGTTCGGGACAGGGTTTCAATGAGCAGTTCTTC. The chain recombines TRBV30 with TRBJ2-1; 9 bases are a match to TRBD1. With V trimmed by 1 base and J by 6 bases, 7 bases remained unmatched. Germline V gene lookup returns CDR1 GTSNPN and CDR2 SVGIG (reference sequence). The CDR3 sequence is 15 residues long.

The chain uses TRBV30 and TRBJ2-1, with 7 bases fitting TRBD2. The CDR3 consists of 16 residues. V trimming: 0 bases; J trimming: 5 bases; junction bases outside the gene matches: 10. Per the germline V gene, CDR1 is GTSNPN and CDR2 is SVGIG (reference sequence). DNA of the CDR3: TGTGCCTGGAGTGTACCGGCTAGCGGCTACCACAATGAGCAGTTCTTC. Translating gives CAWSVPASGYHNEQFF.

V and J are TRBV9 and TRBJ2-4, with D possibly being TRBD1 (6 bases). Between the trimmed V and J ends, which lost 2 bases and 5 bases, there was a span of 17 bases. The CDR3 is 16 amino acids. Germline values: CDR1 SGDLS, CDR2 YYNGEE. DNA for the CDR3: TGTGCCAGCAGCGTCCGGGACAAAATATCCGAAAACATTCAGTACTTC. Amino acids: CASSVRDKISENIQYF. Full variable domain (missing parts from reference TRBV9 and TRBJ2-4): DSGVTQTPKHLITATGQRVTLRCSPRSGDLSVYWYQQSLDQGLQFLIQYYNGEERAKGNILERFSAQQFPDLHSELNLSSLELGDSALYFCASSVRDKISENIQYFGAGTRLSVL.

J is TRBJ1-4 and V is TRBV5-6; possibly TRBD1 for D (5 bases). The V gene's germline CDR1 is SGHDT and CDR2 YYEEEE. The CDR3 loop spans 14 amino acids. The ends were cut back, 2 bases at V and 8 bases at J, with 13 bases in the middle. DNA for the CDR3: TGTGCCAGCAGCTTAGGCAGGGTGAGAGAAAAACTGTTTTTT. Protein product: CASSLGRVREKLFF.

This clone showed up just a few times. V is TRBV28 and J is TRBJ1-1; D not resolved. The CDR3 is made up of 14 amino acids. Germline values: CDR1 MDHEN, CDR2 SYDVKM. Trimming stripped 8 bases from V and 5 bases from J, with 18 bases between. CDR3 in DNA: TGTGCCAGCCGCCTTCCGGGTGTGGTAACTGAAGCTTTCTTT. Translated: CASRLPGVVTEAFF.